Each of the 15 T cell receptor beta chains below was sequenced from the same sample in a study of identical twins. TCRdb independently ran MiXCR on the 5' RACE reads; one entry per CDR3 protein. Seen here are roughly 240,000 distinct CDR3 sequences, 6% to 8.5% observed once, and the top ten hold around 5%. These data also featured in a second study, about yellow fever vaccine responses in identical twins.

Input material: CD8+ T cells sorted from blood. These receptors all come from a woman aged 18-35 years in good health.

The chain carries TRBV2 and TRBJ2-3, with 8 bases matching TRBD2. Germline V gives CDR1 SNHLY, CDR2 FYNNEI. The CDR3 loop spans 14 amino acids. The V gene end was trimmed by 7 bases and the J gene end by 5 bases; junction bases not matched to a gene: 8. The DNA for the CDR3 is TGTGCCAGCACAGGACTAGCATCCATAGATACGCAGTATTTT. Its translation is CASTGLASIDTQYF.

Only a few counts were recorded for this clonotype. This chain's CDR3 is CASSPRDEETEAFF. DNA of the CDR3: TGTGCCAGCAGCCCCCGGGACGAGGAAACTGAAGCTTTCTTT. This chain connects TRBV11-3 to TRBJ1-1; weak D call: TRBD1 (5 bases). The germline gives CDR1 SGHNT, CDR2 YENEEA. The CDR3 covers 14 residues. The V and J ends lost 5 bases and 5 bases respectively, with 15 bases between them.

J is TRBJ2-3 and V is TRBV4-2; weak D call: TRBD2 (6 bases). CDR1 LGHNA and CDR2 YNFKEQ come from the germline V gene. V was cut by 0 bases and J by 2 bases, with 15 bases left in between. The CDR3 extends over 17 amino acids. CDR3 in amino acids: CASSQEYTRGSTDTQYF. The CDR3 bases are TGTGCCAGCAGCCAAGAGTATACGCGGGGTTCCACAGATACGCAGTATTTT.

This clonotype has a count of ten or more. The chain recombines TRBV24-1 with TRBJ2-2; D gene uncertain. The CDR3 is made up of 15 amino acids. With 0 bases removed from V and 1 base from J, the gap between germline ends came to 5 bases. The V gene's germline CDR1 is KGHDR and CDR2 SFDVKD. For the CDR3, the DNA is TGTGCCACCAGTGATTTGTATAGGAACACCGGGGAGCTGTTTTTT. Encoded protein: CATSDLYRNTGELFF.

This clonotype was seen only a few times. J is TRBJ1-1 and V is TRBV7-9; D is undetermined. V lost 1 base and J lost 7, with 7 bases in between. The germline CDR1 and CDR2 sequences are SEHNR and FQNEAQ (reference sequence). This CDR3 is 12 amino acids long. CDR3 in amino acids: CASSLGQVEAFF. The CDR3 nucleotides read TGTGCCAGCAGCTTAGGGCAAGTTGAAGCTTTCTTT.

This clonotype occurred once. This chain links TRBV7-7 with TRBJ2-5, with 13 bases that match TRBD2. V lost 5 bases, J lost 5 bases, and 8 bases stayed unmatched. CDR3 size: 16 residues. CDR1 SSHAT and CDR2 FNYEAQ come from the germline V gene (reference sequence). The CDR3 here is CASSARLAGGRETQYF. In nucleotides, the CDR3 is TGTGCCAGCAGCGCCCGACTAGCGGGGGGTCGTGAGACCCAGTACTTC.

The V and J genes are TRBV21-1 and TRBJ2-7; whether TRBD1, the table's D call, matches the DNA was not checked. TRBV21-1 is given as a pseudogene. The CDR3 runs 12 residues. CDR3 in amino acids: CASSLQGREQYF. The CDR3 nucleotides are TGTGCCAGCAGCTTACAGGGGCGGGAGCAGTACTTC.

There are many counts of this clonotype. The chain recombines TRBV20-1 with TRBJ2-5, with D hard to call. The CDR3 covers 14 residues. V was pared by 6 bases and J by 2 bases, with 16 bases between. Germline assignment: CDR1 DFQATT and CDR2 SNEGSKA (reference sequence). For the CDR3, the DNA is TGCAGTGCGATGGATCCAAACGGACAAGAGACCCAGTACTTC. It yields the protein CSAMDPNGQETQYF.

J is TRBJ2-3 and V is TRBV11-2; 10 positions match TRBD1. Germline CDR1 reads SGHAT; CDR2 reads FQNNGV. The CDR3 is 16 residues long. J was trimmed by 3 bases and V by 0 bases; bases with no gene match: 3. The CDR3 nucleotides are TGTGCCAGCAGCTTAGACCGGGACAGGGGTACAGATACGCAGTATTTT. Protein sequence: CASSLDRDRGTDTQYF.

Ten or more counts support this clonotype. The rearrangement links TRBV27 to TRBJ2-5; D is unclear. The CDR3 has 11 residues. Germline V CDR1 and CDR2: MNHEY, SMNVEV (reference sequence). V dropped 6 bases and J dropped 5 bases, with 7 bases sitting between them. The CDR3, as DNA: TGTGCCAGCAGCAATGGGGAGACCCAGTACTTC. Translating it yields CASSNGETQYF.

The V call is TRBV12-5, the J call TRBJ2-7; 7 bases line up with TRBD1. From germline, CDR1 is LGHNT and CDR2 FRNRAP. CDR3 size: 14 residues. J lost 2 bases, V lost 3 bases, and 4 bases had no gene match. CDR3 nucleotides: TGTGCTAGTGGTTTTCGAAGGGGGCCCTACGAGCAGTACGTC. As protein: CASGFRRGPYEQYV.

The rearrangement joins TRBV3-1 to TRBJ1-1; 8 bases map to TRBD1. With 2 bases clipped from V and 9 bases from J, the junction kept 11 bases outside the gene matches. This CDR3 region has 15 residues. Per germline, CDR1 LGHDT and CDR2 YNNKEL (reference sequence). The CDR3, as DNA: TGTGCCAGCAGCCAACCTCTCGACAGGGGAGTCAAAGCTTTCTTT. It yields the protein CASSQPLDRGVKAFF.

This clonotype was recorded at least ten times. This chain uses TRBV27 with TRBJ1-5; no firm D call. Trimming took 7 bases from V and 2 from J, leaving 12 bases between them. The CDR3 totals 14 residues. Per germline, CDR1 MNHEY and CDR2 SMNVEV (reference sequence). Here the CDR3 DNA reads TGTGCCAGCACTCGCGCGGGCCGCAATCAGCCCCAGCATTTT. It is translated as CASTRAGRNQPQHF.

The chain carries TRBV27 and TRBJ1-2, with no clear D. V dropped 6 bases and J dropped 2 bases, with 16 bases sitting between them. This CDR3 spans 15 amino acids. Germline values: CDR1 MNHEY, CDR2 SMNVEV (reference sequence). This CDR3 is CASSSGLEANYGYTF. For the CDR3, the DNA is TGTGCCAGCAGCTCCGGGCTGGAAGCGAACTATGGCTACACCTTC.

CDR3 in DNA: TGCAGTGCTAGAGATTCCTTGGGGATGAGCTCCTACAATGAGCAGTTCTTC. Its translation is CSARDSLGMSSYNEQFF. The J gene is TRBJ2-1, the V gene TRBV20-1; D remains unclear. Germline V gene lookup returns CDR1 DFQATT and CDR2 SNEGSKA (reference sequence). The CDR3 runs 17 residues. Trimming shortened V by 0 bases and J by 0 bases, and 15 bases separated the two germline ends.